This T cell receptor beta chain emerged from a study of siplizumab effects on memory and regulatory T cells. The ends lost 3 bases at V and 3 bases at J; junction bases unmatched: 3. Germline values: CDR1 SEHNR, CDR2 FQNEAQ (reference sequence). This CDR3 spans 15 amino acids. Notes on the study in general: The Treg-derived share of mappable alloreactive CD4+ clones averaged about 68% with siplizumab and 26.9% in controls. The suppressive capacity of proliferating Tregs from siplizumab cultures remained unconfirmed. Naive T cells appeared more varied than memory cells and looked like key alloresponse contributors. In roughly 75-97% of proliferating CD4+ or CD8+ clones, a naive or memory phenotype could not be assigned.

Comments on this clone: Its antigen is not known.

Using immunoSEQ multiplex PCR, the repertoire was profiled, and TCRdb retains in-frame clones only, with some absent. The table lists about 91,000 clones, approximately 93% of them singletons, with 6.5% to 8% in the top ten. The receptor was isolated from a human donor in good health. The rearrangement links TRBV7-9 to TRBJ2-1, with 9 bases matching TRBD1. Sequenced sample: CD8+ T cells sorted from blood. In nucleotides, the CDR3 is TGTGCCAGCAGCTTTGGGGGACAGGGCTACAATGAGCAGTTCTTC. Residues: CASSFGGQGYNEQFF.